What follows are 9 T cell receptor beta chains derived from one specimen sequenced in a study of shared clonotypes between healthy human individuals (dated by TCRdb to about 2020). CD8 naive samples were obtained by positive selection for CCR7 among CD45RO-negative cells, yielding a CD45RA+CCR7+ population from which TemRA cells were excluded. The library was generated by the immunoSEQ multiplex PCR assay. TCRdb stores this immuneACCESS table with in-frame sequences only. Part of the clones is absent; in the studies checked, under half of the shortfall reflects unresolved V genes, and no reason is known for the rest. In all, the sample holds 450,000 to 700,000 clones, and about 95% of those were seen once. The ten largest account for over 0.09% of the sample. The source material was naive CD8+ T cells sorted from blood. The cell subset or site label of this sample denotes: CD45RA+CCR7+. The receptor source for this set is a woman in her twenties or thirties in good health.

CDR3 in DNA: TGTGCCAGCAGCACTAGCGGGAGGGACAATGAGCAGTTCTTC. It codes for CASSTSGRDNEQFF. The chain carries TRBV9 and TRBJ2-1; 13 nucleotides agree with TRBD2. The CDR3 sequence is 14 residues long. The V gene end was trimmed by 4 bases and the J gene end by 5 bases; junction bases not matched to a gene: 0. The V gene's germline CDR1 is SGDLS and CDR2 YYNGEE.

The chain is built from TRBV11-1 and TRBJ2-2; possibly TRBD2 for D (5 bases). V was clipped by 0 bases and J by 7 bases, with 15 bases between them. The CDR3 runs to 16 residues. Germline CDR1 is SGHAT and CDR2 is FQDESV (reference sequence). CDR3 nucleotides: TGTGCCAGCAGCTTAGCTGACGGGAAGAGGAGCGGGGAGCTGTTTTTT. Translating gives CASSLADGKRSGELFF.

This clone was seen just once. V and J are TRBV6-1 and TRBJ2-1; no reliable D call. Trimming cost V 5 bases and J 2 bases, with 13 bases left between them. This CDR3 comprises 15 residues. Germline values: CDR1 MNHNS, CDR2 SASEGT. In DNA, the CDR3 is TGTGCCAGCAGTCCCGACACCTCAACCTACAATGAGCAGTTCTTC. Its protein is CASSPDTSTYNEQFF.

This clone was detected only once. The chain is built from TRBV19 and TRBJ1-2; possible D gene TRBD1, 6 bases. Germline loops: CDR1 LNHDA, CDR2 SQIVND (reference sequence). V lost 6 bases and J lost 5, with 13 bases in between. CDR3 size: 13 residues. This CDR3 reads CASSETGFYGYTF. The CDR3 nucleotides read TGTGCCAGTAGCGAGACAGGTTTTTATGGCTACACCTTC.

The rearrangement joins TRBV7-8 to TRBJ2-3, with 8 nucleotides matching TRBD2. Germline-derived CDR1 and CDR2 are SGHVS and FQNEAQ. The V segment lost 5 bases and the J segment 6 bases; nucleotides outside the gene matches: 7. The CDR3 sequence is 14 residues long. The CDR3 here is CASSPVVAGDTQYF. CDR3 DNA: TGTGCCAGCAGCCCGGTGGTAGCGGGGGATACGCAGTATTTT.

The chain carries TRBV5-4 and TRBJ2-7; no firm D call. Germline lookup yields CDR1 SGHNT and CDR2 YYREEE (reference sequence). V was cut by 1 base and J by 9 bases, with 20 bases left in between. The CDR3 runs 15 residues. The CDR3 nucleotides read TGTGCCAGCAGCTTGAGGTCCGAAACCCGTTTGGTGCAGTACTTC. As protein: CASSLRSETRLVQYF.

This chain links TRBV19 with TRBJ2-1, with TRBD2 matching 9 bases. The CDR3 sequence is 15 residues long. Unmatched junction bases numbered 5, after V lost 4 bases and J lost 4 bases. From germline, CDR1 is LNHDA and CDR2 SQIVND (reference sequence). The CDR3: CASSNRLAVYNEQFF. In nucleotides, the CDR3 is TGTGCCAGTAGTAATAGACTAGCGGTATACAATGAGCAGTTCTTC.

The count of this clone is one. The genes are TRBV29-1 and TRBJ1-4; 8 nucleotides match TRBD1. Germline assignment: CDR1 SQVTM and CDR2 ANQGSEA. V shed 6 bases, J shed 6 bases, and the junction held 6 bases outside the gene matches. This CDR3 is built from 13 residues. The CDR3: CSVGQGADEKLFF. DNA for the CDR3: TGCAGCGTCGGGCAGGGGGCAGATGAAAAACTGTTTTTT. Complete variable domain (other parts from reference TRBV29-1 and TRBJ1-4): SAVISQKPSRDICQRGTSLTIQCQVDSQVTMMFWYRQQPGQSLTLIATANQGSEATYESGFVIDKFPISRPNLTFSTLTVSNMSPEDSSIYLCSVGQGADEKLFFGSGTQLSVL.

The chain employs TRBV7-8 and TRBJ2-7; D gene ambiguous. Per the germline V gene, CDR1 is SGHVS and CDR2 is FQNEAQ. The CDR3 covers 16 residues. The V end was cut by 1 base, the J end by 7 bases, with 20 bases between. DNA of the CDR3: TGTGCCAGCAGCTTAGAAGTCAGAACTGCCACCTCTGAGCAGTACTTC. Protein product: CASSLEVRTATSEQYF.